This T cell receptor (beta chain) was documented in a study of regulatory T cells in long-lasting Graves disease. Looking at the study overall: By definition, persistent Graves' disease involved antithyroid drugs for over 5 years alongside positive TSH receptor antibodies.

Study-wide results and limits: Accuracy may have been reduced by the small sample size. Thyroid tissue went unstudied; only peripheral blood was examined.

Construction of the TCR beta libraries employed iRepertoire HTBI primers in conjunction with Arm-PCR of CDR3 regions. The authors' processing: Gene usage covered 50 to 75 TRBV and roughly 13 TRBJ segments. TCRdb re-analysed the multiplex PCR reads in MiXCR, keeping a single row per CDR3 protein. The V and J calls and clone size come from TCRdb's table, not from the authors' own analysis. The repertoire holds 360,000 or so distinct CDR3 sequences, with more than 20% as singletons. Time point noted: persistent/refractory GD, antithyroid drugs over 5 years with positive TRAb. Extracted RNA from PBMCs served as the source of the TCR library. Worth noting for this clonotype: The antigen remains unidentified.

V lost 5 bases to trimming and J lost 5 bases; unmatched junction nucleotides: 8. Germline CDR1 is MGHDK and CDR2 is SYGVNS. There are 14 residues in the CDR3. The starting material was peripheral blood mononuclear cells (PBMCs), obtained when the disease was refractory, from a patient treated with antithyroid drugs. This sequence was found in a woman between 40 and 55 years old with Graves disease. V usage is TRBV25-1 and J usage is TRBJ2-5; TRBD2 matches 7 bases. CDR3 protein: CASSFGGSRETQYF. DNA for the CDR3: TGTGCCAGCAGTTTCGGCGGGAGTAGGGAGACCCAGTACTTC.